This T cell receptor (beta chain) originates from a study of cytomegalovirus exposure and HLA in healthy donors. Study-wide results and limits: Beyond CMV serostatus, there was no information to go on about immune exposure. Cytomegalovirus-associated TCR beta chains were listed, numbering approximately 150. Presence/absence comparisons presumed near-even sequencing depth among donors.

With respect to this clone: Its antigen is still unknown.

With 3 bases clipped from V and 5 bases from J, the junction kept 12 bases outside the gene matches. CDR3 length equals 17 residues. CDR1 and CDR2 from the germline V gene are MNHEY and SMNVEV (reference sequence). The PCR had 60 Vbeta and 13 Jbeta primers. The assay was immunoSEQ multiplex PCR, and TCRdb's table has in-frame clones only and misses some. The sample consists of 65,000 to 90,000 clones, 70% to 90% of them appearing once. Each donor's status was that of a healthy bone marrow donor. The sequenced sample was PBMCs. This TCR was recovered from a woman in her 30s in good health and CMV-seronegative. The V gene is TRBV27, the J gene TRBJ2-1; 8 bases line up with TRBD2. The CDR3 region is CASSFFHVWGLDNEQFF. DNA of the CDR3: TGTGCCAGCAGTTTCTTTCACGTTTGGGGACTAGACAATGAGCAGTTCTTC.